These 7 T cell receptor beta chains share one sample of origin, sequenced in a study of post-analysis software for immune sequencing data. Each TCR beta cDNA library carried unique molecular identifiers. Each CDR3 protein gets one entry after TCRdb re-called the PCR reads with MiXCR. The sample lists 750,000 to 950,000 distinct CDR3 sequences; roughly 58% were seen once. For these TCRs, the target antigens are not known. Study results and caveats: Higher frequency in patients than in controls was seen for about 5 TRBV segments, with TRBV5-6, TRBV5-1 and TRBV20-1 among them.

The sequenced material came from blood. All receptors derive from a girl aged 10-17 years with multiple sclerosis.

This chain uses TRBV6-6 with TRBJ2-7; TRBD2 is a possible D gene (5 bases). The J call could be wrong; TRBJ2-5 is a better fit for the DNA end. The germline V gene has CDR1 MNHNY and CDR2 SVGAGI (reference sequence). The length of the CDR3 is 14 residues. As DNA, the CDR3 is TGTGCCAGCAGGCCCGACCCGGGCGGGGAGACCCAGTACTTC. Protein: CASRPDPGGETQYF.

The chain couples TRBV7-9 to TRBJ2-7, with 7 nucleotides matching TRBD2. The CDR3 is 14 amino acids. Germline V gene sequence: CDR1 SEHNR, CDR2 FQNEAQ (reference sequence). V was pared by 3 bases and J by 6 bases, with 8 bases of the junction left unmatched. The CDR3 loop is CASSFSGKGSEQYF. For the CDR3, the DNA is TGTGCCAGCAGCTTCAGCGGGAAGGGTTCCGAGCAGTACTTC.

The chain combines TRBV6-2 or TRBV6-3 with TRBJ1-2; 8 bases align to TRBD1. From germline, CDR1 is MNHEY and CDR2 SVGEGT. Trimming removed 6 bases from V and 7 bases from J; junction bases left unmatched: 13. CDR3 length equals 15 residues. The CDR3 sequence: CASSSNQGALRGYTF. The CDR3 bases are TGTGCCAGCAGCTCCAATCAGGGGGCCCTGCGTGGCTACACCTTC.

The chain has TRBV20-1 and TRBJ1-5, with TRBD1 as a possible D gene (6 bases). The CDR3 sequence is 15 residues long. Germline values: CDR1 DFQATT, CDR2 SNEGSKA (reference sequence). The V gene lost 4 bases and the J gene lost 3 bases, with 16 bases spanning the gap. The chain's CDR3 is CSATGQLVNNQPQHF. CDR3 DNA: TGCAGTGCTACCGGACAGCTAGTAAACAATCAGCCCCAGCATTTT.

This clonotype was detected a few times. V is TRBV15 and J is TRBJ2-5; D remains ambiguous. The J call is doubtful: the DNA matches TRBJ2-7 better. The germline CDR1 and CDR2 sequences are LNHNV and YYDKDF (reference sequence). This CDR3 is built from 13 residues. This chain's CDR3 is CATSSLPLYEQYF. The CDR3, as DNA: TGTGCCACCAGCAGCCTACCCCTATACGAGCAGTACTTC.

The genes are TRBV20-1 and TRBJ2-1; 10 bases fit TRBD2. The length of the CDR3 is 15 residues. In germline, CDR1 is DFQATT, CDR2 SNEGSKA (reference sequence). With V trimmed by 5 bases and J by 4 bases, 8 bases remained unmatched. CDR3 amino acids: CSAGGAGGLYNEQFF. The CDR3 DNA follows: TGCAGTGCTGGAGGAGCGGGGGGGCTATACAATGAGCAGTTCTTC.

The rearrangement links TRBV3-1 to TRBJ2-3, with TRBD1 matching 9 bases. The CDR3 sequence is 13 residues long. The V gene end was trimmed by 11 bases and the J gene end by 1 base; junction bases not matched to a gene: 4. Germline V gene sequence: CDR1 LGHDT, CDR2 YNNKEL (reference sequence). CDR3: CAVGTGRTDTQYF. Written as DNA, the CDR3 is TGTGCCGTCGGGACAGGGCGCACAGATACGCAGTATTTT.